The present entry profiles one T cell receptor beta chain with its context. Its target is unknown. V was clipped by 4 bases and J by 5 bases; unmatched bases: 5. This CDR3 spans 14 amino acids. TCRdb re-called the 5' RACE reads with MiXCR, one entry per CDR3 protein. The sample records about 790,000 distinct CDR3 sequences, 18% being singletons. This entry comes from a study of identical twins. General observations from the study: One should note that invariant MAIT and iNKT cells could partly confound zero-insertion analyses.

The sample also formed part of further work on T cells expressing NK-cell markers.

The source of this sequence is a woman between 18 and 29 years old in good health. V gene TRBV12-3 or TRBV12-4 combines with J gene TRBJ1-2, with 9 bases lining up with TRBD1. What was sequenced was PBMCs. The CDR3 nucleotides are TGTGCCAGCAGTTCACAGGGGGCCTATTATGGCTACACCTTC. Protein sequence: CASSSQGAYYGYTF.